The next 2 T cell receptor beta chains were all read from a single sample in a study of cytomegalovirus exposure and HLA in healthy donors. 13 Jbeta primers and 60 Vbeta primers were used for the PCR. The protocol was immunoSEQ multiplex PCR, while the TCRdb copy is restricted to in-frame clones and leaves out a portion. The table includes 120,000 or so clones, 78% detected once. Sequenced input: PBMCs. The receptors derive from a man younger than 40 in good health and CMV-seropositive.

V gene TRBV7-2 combines with J gene TRBJ1-2; 8 bases map to TRBD1. CDR1 is SGHTA, CDR2 FQGNSA, per germline. V shed 3 bases and J 3 bases; nucleotides not matched to a gene: 3. The CDR3 runs to 14 residues. The CDR3 DNA reads TGTGCCAGCAGCTTGCAGGGGGCCGACTATGGCTACACCTTC. Protein sequence: CASSLQGADYGYTF.

V gene TRBV28 combines with J gene TRBJ2-1; no reliable D call. Germline V gene lookup returns CDR1 MDHEN and CDR2 SYDVKM. Trimming took off 6 bases at V and 1 base at J, with 13 bases between the two ends. CDR3 length: 15 amino acids. CDR3 sequence reads: CASRLGVGSYNEQFF. As DNA, the CDR3 is TGTGCCAGCAGATTAGGAGTCGGGTCCTACAATGAGCAGTTCTTC.